Listed below are T cell receptor beta chains from one sample, sequenced in a study of metastatic and nonmetastatic thyroid tumors. TCRdb re-called the PCR reads with MiXCR. This sample has under 20,000 clones, with approximately 24% found just once. The sequencing sample was made of blood. The origin of the receptors is a male donor with papillary thyroid cancer or a benign thyroid nodule (not recorded which). Some clones in this sample may be carry-over from other donors' samples. Each CDR3 is given with its conserved first and last residue. A D gene is named only where the DNA matches it firmly.

v_gene: TRBV27; j_gene: TRBJ1-6; d_gene: TRBD1; CDR3aa: CASRSDRGYNSPLHF
v_gene: TRBV6-1; j_gene: TRBJ1-1; d_gene: NA; CDR3aa: CAIPMTRTEASF
v_gene: TRBV30; j_gene: TRBJ2-2; d_gene: TRBD1; CDR3aa: CAWSGGQGVTGELFF
v_gene: TRBV28; j_gene: TRBJ2-1; d_gene: TRBD2; CDR3aa: CASSSAGGRNEQFF
v_gene: TRBV28; j_gene: TRBJ2-5; d_gene: NA; CDR3aa: CASSNGPSETQYF
v_gene: TRBV12-3/TRBV12-4; j_gene: TRBJ2-7; d_gene: TRBD1; CDR3aa: CASSGQGYEQYF
v_gene: TRBV6-1; j_gene: TRBJ1-3; d_gene: NA; CDR3aa: CASSVGPYSGNTIYF
v_gene: TRBV7-8; j_gene: TRBJ2-1; d_gene: NA; CDR3aa: CASSRGAAYNEQFF
v_gene: TRBV11-1; j_gene: TRBJ1-2; d_gene: NA; CDR3aa: CASSPGRNYGYTF
v_gene: TRBV3-1; j_gene: TRBJ2-3; d_gene: TRBD2; CDR3aa: CASSQAELAGAGGTQYF
v_gene: TRBV5-1; j_gene: TRBJ2-5; d_gene: TRBD2; CDR3aa: CASSLLLAGGQETQYF
v_gene: TRBV20-1; j_gene: TRBJ2-5; d_gene: NA; CDR3aa: CSARPSLGAQYF
v_gene: TRBV12-3/TRBV12-4; j_gene: TRBJ2-3; d_gene: NA; CDR3aa: CASNYGSTQYF
v_gene: TRBV6-1; j_gene: TRBJ1-2; d_gene: TRBD1; CDR3aa: CASRLTGTNYGYTF
v_gene: TRBV12-3/TRBV12-4; j_gene: TRBJ2-1; d_gene: TRBD1; CDR3aa: CASSSTGTGEQFF
v_gene: TRBV2; j_gene: TRBJ2-1; d_gene: NA; CDR3aa: CASSEGGRAANEQFF
v_gene: TRBV7-9; j_gene: TRBJ1-4; d_gene: NA; CDR3aa: CASSPPTGGNEKLFF
v_gene: TRBV6-5; j_gene: TRBJ1-6; d_gene: NA; CDR3aa: CASSYAQGGSPLHF
v_gene: TRBV27; j_gene: TRBJ2-6; d_gene: NA; CDR3aa: CASSGDSGANVLTF
v_gene: TRBV28; j_gene: TRBJ2-7; d_gene: TRBD2; CDR3aa: CASSGGRASYEQYF
v_gene: TRBV30; j_gene: TRBJ2-6; d_gene: NA; CDR3aa: CAGMGLTGANVLTF
v_gene: TRBV7-8; j_gene: TRBJ1-2; d_gene: NA; CDR3aa: CASSSLTGRVEPYGYTF
v_gene: TRBV6-5; j_gene: TRBJ2-2; d_gene: NA; CDR3aa: CASSYARNTGELFF
v_gene: TRBV19; j_gene: TRBJ2-1; d_gene: NA; CDR3aa: CATSGGGMSSYNEQFF
v_gene: TRBV2; j_gene: TRBJ2-5; d_gene: TRBD2; CDR3aa: CASGPLAGGRKTQYF
v_gene: TRBV28; j_gene: TRBJ1-1; d_gene: NA; CDR3aa: CARVPEVTEAFF
v_gene: TRBV19; j_gene: TRBJ2-1; d_gene: TRBD2; CDR3aa: CASSMLAGGRGEQFF
v_gene: TRBV11-3; j_gene: TRBJ1-3; d_gene: NA; CDR3aa: CASSLGRIYSGNTIYF
v_gene: TRBV20-1; j_gene: TRBJ2-2; d_gene: TRBD2; CDR3aa: CSARKRGTWNTGELFF
v_gene: TRBV6-2/TRBV6-3; j_gene: TRBJ2-2; d_gene: TRBD2; CDR3aa: CASRSSGSGDTGELFF
v_gene: TRBV19; j_gene: TRBJ2-2; d_gene: NA; CDR3aa: CASTPTYTGELFF
v_gene: TRBV27; j_gene: TRBJ2-3; d_gene: NA; CDR3aa: CASSLRGFGTDTQYF
v_gene: TRBV24-1; j_gene: TRBJ2-7; d_gene: TRBD2; CDR3aa: CATSDRYTRAGDTGEQYF
v_gene: TRBV20-1; j_gene: TRBJ1-6; d_gene: NA; CDR3aa: CSASLRRTNSPLHF
v_gene: TRBV7-9; j_gene: TRBJ2-3; d_gene: TRBD1; CDR3aa: CASSLTGGSTDTQYF
v_gene: TRBV2; j_gene: TRBJ2-1; d_gene: NA; CDR3aa: CASSTFGEQFF
v_gene: TRBV6-4; j_gene: TRBJ2-2; d_gene: NA; CDR3aa: CASRSRRANGELFF
v_gene: TRBV19; j_gene: TRBJ2-3; d_gene: NA; CDR3aa: CASSVGCTHTQYF
v_gene: TRBV19; j_gene: TRBJ2-7; d_gene: NA; CDR3aa: CASAGSLHGEQYF
v_gene: TRBV27; j_gene: TRBJ1-6; d_gene: TRBD1; CDR3aa: CASSFTGGARNSPLHF